This record covers a single TCR beta chain. Antigen specificity is unknown. The junction departs from germline at one end; a sequencing error may be responsible. TCRdb reprocessed the 5' RACE reads via MiXCR and lists one record per CDR3 protein. The sample yields about 470,000 distinct CDR3 sequences, 20% to 30% seen once. This specimen belongs to a study of T-cell memory formation after mild COVID-19. Study results and caveats: The finding that pre-infection memory included some responding clones suggested that cross-reactive memory joined.

The germline CDR1 and CDR2 sequences are SGHVS and FNYEAQ. The CDR3 sequence is 14 residues long. The rearrangement links TRBV7-6 to TRBJ2-7; 8 nucleotides match TRBD2. The receptor's source is an adult woman who had mild COVID-19 (a few samples of this study predate the infection). Cell type and time point are not known. The sequenced material came from PBMCs or a T cell subset sorted from them (not recorded which). CDR3 in DNA: TGTGCCAGCAGCATAGCGGGAAGCTCCTACGAGCAGTACTTC. Translated: CASSIAGSSYEQYF.